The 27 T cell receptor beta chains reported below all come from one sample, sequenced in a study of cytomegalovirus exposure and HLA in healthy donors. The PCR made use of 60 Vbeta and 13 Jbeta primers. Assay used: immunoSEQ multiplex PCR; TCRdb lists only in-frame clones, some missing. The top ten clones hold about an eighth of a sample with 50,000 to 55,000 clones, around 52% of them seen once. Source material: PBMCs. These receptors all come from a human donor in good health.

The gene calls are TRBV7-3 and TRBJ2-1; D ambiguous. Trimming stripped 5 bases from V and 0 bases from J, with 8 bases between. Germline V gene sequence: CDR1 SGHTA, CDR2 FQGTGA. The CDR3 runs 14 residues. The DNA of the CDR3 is TGTGCCAGCAGCCCGACGGGCTCCTACAATGAGCAGTTCTTC. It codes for CASSPTGSYNEQFF.

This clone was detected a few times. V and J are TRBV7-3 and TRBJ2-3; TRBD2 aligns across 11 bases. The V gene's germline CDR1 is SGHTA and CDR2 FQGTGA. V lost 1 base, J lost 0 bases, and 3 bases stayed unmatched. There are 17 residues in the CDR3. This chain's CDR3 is CASSLIGLAGSTDTQYF. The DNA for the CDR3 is TGTGCCAGCAGCTTAATTGGACTAGCGGGTAGCACAGATACGCAGTATTTT.

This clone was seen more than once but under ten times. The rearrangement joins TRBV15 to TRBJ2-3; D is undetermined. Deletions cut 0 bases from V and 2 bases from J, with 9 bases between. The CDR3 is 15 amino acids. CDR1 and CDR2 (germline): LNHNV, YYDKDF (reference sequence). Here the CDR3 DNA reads TGTGCCACCAGCAGAGAACTCCTCTCCACAGATACGCAGTATTTT. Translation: CATSRELLSTDTQYF.

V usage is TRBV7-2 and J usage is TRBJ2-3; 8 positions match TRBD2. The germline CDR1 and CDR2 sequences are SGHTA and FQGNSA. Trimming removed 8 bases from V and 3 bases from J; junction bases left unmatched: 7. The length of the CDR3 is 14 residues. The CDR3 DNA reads TGTGCCAGCCCGGGAGGGGGTCTTACAGATACGCAGTATTTT. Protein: CASPGGGLTDTQYF.

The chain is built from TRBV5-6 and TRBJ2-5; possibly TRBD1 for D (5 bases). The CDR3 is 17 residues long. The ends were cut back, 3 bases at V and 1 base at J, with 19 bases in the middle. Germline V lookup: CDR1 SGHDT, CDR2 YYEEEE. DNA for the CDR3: TGTGCCAGCAGCTCTCCTAAGGGGCCGCAGGGCCAAGAGACCCAGTACTTC. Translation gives CASSSPKGPQGQETQYF.

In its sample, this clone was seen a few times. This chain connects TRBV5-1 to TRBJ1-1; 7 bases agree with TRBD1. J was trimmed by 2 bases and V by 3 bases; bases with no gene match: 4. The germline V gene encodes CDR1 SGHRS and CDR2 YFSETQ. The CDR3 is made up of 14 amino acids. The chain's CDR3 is CASSSGQTNTEAFF. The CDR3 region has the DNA TGCGCCAGCAGCTCGGGACAGACAAACACTGAAGCTTTCTTT.

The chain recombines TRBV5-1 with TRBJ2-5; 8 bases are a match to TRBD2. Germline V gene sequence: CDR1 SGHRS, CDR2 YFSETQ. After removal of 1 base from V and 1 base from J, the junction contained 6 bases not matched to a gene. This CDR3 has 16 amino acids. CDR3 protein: CASSLSGRGVQETQYF. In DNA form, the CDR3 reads TGCGCCAGCAGCTTGTCCGGGCGGGGGGTCCAAGAGACCCAGTACTTC.

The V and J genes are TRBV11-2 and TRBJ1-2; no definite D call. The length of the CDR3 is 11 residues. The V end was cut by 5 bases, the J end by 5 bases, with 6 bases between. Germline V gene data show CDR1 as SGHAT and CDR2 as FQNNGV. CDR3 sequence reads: CASSPGYGYTF. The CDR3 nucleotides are TGTGCCAGCAGCCCGGGGTATGGCTACACCTTC.

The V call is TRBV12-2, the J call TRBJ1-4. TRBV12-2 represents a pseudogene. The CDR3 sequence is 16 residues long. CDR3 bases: TGTGCAAGTCGCTTAGGCGGGAAGGCGTTTGATGAAAAACTGTTTTTT. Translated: CASRLGGKAFDEKLFF.

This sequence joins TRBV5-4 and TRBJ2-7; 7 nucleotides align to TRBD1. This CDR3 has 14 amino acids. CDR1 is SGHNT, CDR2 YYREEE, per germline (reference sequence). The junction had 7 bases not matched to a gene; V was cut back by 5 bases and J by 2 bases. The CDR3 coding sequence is TGTGCCAGCAGTTCGCCGGGACAGACCTACGAGCAGTACTTC. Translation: CASSSPGQTYEQYF.

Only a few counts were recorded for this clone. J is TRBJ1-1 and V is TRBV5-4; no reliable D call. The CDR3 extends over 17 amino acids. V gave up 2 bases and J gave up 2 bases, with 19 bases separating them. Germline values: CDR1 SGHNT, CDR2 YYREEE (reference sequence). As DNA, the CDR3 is TGTGCCAGCAGCTTCCCCACCGTGTTCCAGAATAACACTGAAGCTTTCTTT. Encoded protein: CASSFPTVFQNNTEAFF.

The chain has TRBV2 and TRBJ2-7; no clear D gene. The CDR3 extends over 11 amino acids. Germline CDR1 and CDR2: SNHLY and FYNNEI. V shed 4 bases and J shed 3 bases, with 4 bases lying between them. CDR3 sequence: CASSVHYEQYF. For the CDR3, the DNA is TGTGCCAGCAGTGTACACTACGAGCAGTACTTC.

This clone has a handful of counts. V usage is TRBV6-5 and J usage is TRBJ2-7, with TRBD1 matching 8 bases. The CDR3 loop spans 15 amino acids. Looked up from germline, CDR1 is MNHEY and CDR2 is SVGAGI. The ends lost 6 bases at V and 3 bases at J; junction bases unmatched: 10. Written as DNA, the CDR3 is TGTGCCAGCAGAACCGACAGGGGTTTGGACTACGAGCAGTACTTC. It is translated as CASRTDRGLDYEQYF.

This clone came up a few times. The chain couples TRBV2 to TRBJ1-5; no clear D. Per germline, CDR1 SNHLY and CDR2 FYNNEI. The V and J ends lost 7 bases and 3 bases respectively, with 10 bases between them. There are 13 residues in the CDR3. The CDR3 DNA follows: TGTGCCAGCACTCCGGGTCTCAATCAGCCCCAGCATTTT. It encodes CASTPGLNQPQHF.

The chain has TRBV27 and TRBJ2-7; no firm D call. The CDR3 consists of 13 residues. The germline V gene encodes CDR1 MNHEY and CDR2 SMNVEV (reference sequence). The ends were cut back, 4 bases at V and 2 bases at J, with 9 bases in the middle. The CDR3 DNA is TGTGCCAGCAGTTCAGACTTCCCCTACGAGCAGTACTTC. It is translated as CASSSDFPYEQYF.

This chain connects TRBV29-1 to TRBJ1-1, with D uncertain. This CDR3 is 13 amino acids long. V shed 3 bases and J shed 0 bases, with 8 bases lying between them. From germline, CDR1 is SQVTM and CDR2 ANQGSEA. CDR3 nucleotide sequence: TGCAGCGTTGAGGGCAGATTGAACACTGAAGCTTTCTTT. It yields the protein CSVEGRLNTEAFF. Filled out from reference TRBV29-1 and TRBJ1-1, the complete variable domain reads SAVISQKPSRDICQRGTSLTIQCQVDSQVTMMFWYRQQPGQSLTLIATANQGSEATYESGFVIDKFPISRPNLTFSTLTVSNMSPEDSSIYLCSVEGRLNTEAFFGQGTRLTVV.

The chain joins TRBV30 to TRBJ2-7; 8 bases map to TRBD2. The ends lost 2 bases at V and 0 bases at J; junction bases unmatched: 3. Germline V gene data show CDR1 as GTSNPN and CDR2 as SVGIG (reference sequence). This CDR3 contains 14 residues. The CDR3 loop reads CAWSPGGSSYEQYF. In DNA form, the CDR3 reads TGTGCCTGGAGTCCGGGGGGGAGCTCCTACGAGCAGTACTTC.

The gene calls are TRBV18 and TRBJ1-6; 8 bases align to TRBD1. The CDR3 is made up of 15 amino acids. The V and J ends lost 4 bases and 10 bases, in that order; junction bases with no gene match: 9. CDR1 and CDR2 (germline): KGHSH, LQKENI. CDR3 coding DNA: TGTGCCAGCTCACGGGACGGACAGGGCGGATCACCCCTCCACTTT. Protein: CASSRDGQGGSPLHF.

This chain's CDR3 is CASSERGRLTEAFF. In DNA form, the CDR3 reads TGCGCCAGCAGTGAGAGGGGGCGCCTTACTGAAGCTTTCTTT. The V gene is TRBV10-2, the J gene TRBJ1-1; TRBD1 aligns across 7 bases. Germline-derived CDR1 and CDR2 are WSHSY and SAAADI. V dropped 2 bases and J dropped 5; count of bases not matched to a gene: 5. The CDR3 extends over 14 amino acids.

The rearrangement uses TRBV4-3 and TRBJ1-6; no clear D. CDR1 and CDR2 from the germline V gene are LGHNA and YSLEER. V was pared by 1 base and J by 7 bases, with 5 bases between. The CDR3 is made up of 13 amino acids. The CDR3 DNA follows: TGCGCCAGCAGCCAAGGACTGAATTCACCCCTCCACTTT. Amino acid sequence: CASSQGLNSPLHF.

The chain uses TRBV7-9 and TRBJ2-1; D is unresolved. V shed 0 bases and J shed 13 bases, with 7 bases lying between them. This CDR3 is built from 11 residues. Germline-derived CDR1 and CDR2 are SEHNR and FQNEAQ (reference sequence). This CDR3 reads CASSLAFQQFF. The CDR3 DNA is TGTGCCAGCAGCTTAGCGTTTCAACAGTTCTTC.

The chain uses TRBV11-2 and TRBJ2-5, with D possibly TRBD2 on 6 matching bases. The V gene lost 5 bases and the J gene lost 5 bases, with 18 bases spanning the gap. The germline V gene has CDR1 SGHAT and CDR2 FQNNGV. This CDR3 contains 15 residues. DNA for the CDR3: TGTGCCAGCAGCAAACGACCAGGGCGGGACGAGACCCAGTACTTC. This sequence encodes CASSKRPGRDETQYF.

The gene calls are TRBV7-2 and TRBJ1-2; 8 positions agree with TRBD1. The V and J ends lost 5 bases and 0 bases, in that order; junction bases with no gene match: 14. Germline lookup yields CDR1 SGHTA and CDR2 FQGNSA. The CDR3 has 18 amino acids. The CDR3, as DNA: TGTGCCAGCAGCCCTACCGAGACAGGGGCTCTAGCTAACTATGGCTACACCTTC. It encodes CASSPTETGALANYGYTF.

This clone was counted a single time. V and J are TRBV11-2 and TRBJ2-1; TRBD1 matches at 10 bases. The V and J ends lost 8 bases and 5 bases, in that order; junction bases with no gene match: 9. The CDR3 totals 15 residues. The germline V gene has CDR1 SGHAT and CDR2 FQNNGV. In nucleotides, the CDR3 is TGTGCCAGCTCCCGGGACAGGGGAGTCCACAATGAGCAGTTCTTC. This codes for CASSRDRGVHNEQFF.

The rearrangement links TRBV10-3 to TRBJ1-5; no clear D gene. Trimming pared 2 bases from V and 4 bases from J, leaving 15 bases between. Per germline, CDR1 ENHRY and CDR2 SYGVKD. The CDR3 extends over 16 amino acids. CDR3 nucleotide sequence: TGTGCCATCAGTGAGCATTCGTACTTTCCAAATCAGCCCCAGCATTTT. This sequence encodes CAISEHSYFPNQPQHF.

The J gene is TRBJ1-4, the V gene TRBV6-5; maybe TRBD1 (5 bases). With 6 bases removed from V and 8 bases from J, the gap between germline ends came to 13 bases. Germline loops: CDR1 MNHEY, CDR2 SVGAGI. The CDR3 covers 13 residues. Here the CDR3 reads CASSRTSTEKLFF. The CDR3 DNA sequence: TGTGCCAGCAGCCGGACATCGACGGAAAAACTGTTTTTT.

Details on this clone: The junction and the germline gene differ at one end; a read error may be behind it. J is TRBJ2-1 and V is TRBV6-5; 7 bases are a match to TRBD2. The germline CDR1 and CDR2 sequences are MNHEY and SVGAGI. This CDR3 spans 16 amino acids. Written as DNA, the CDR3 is TGTGCCAGCAGTTACGTCGCGGGGGAGCACTACAGTGAGCAGTTCTTC. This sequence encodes CASSYVAGEHYSEQFF.